The table lists the clone carrying this T cell receptor beta chain with many counts. The antigen remains undetermined. This sample is part of a study of early T cells in non-severe SARS-CoV-2 infection. MiXCR, applied by TCRdb to the 5' RACE reads, yields one record per CDR3 protein. The table records tens of thousands of distinct CDR3 sequences, 8.7% of them present only once. Whole-study findings and limits: Comparison of clonotypes with VDJdb favored anti-spike CD8 responses while missing private and CD4 specificities.

The CDR3 is 18 amino acids. Per germline, CDR1 SGHRS and CDR2 YFSETQ. Trimming took 4 bases from V and 6 from J, leaving 25 bases between them. The chain has TRBV5-1 and TRBJ2-2; D uncertain. The TCR sequence derives from an adult who was a healthcare worker with PCR-confirmed SARS-CoV-2 infection or an uninfected control (not recorded which). The material was whole blood, obtained at baseline. The CDR3 nucleotides are TGCGCCAGCAGCCCTTCCTCCGGAAGGGCCCTTTTCGCCGGGGAGCTGTTTTTT. Protein sequence: CASSPSSGRALFAGELFF. The entire variable domain, with the rest obtained from reference TRBV5-1 and TRBJ2-2, is as follows: KAGVTQTPRYLIKTRGQQVTLSCSPISGHRSVSWYQQTPGQGLQFLFEYFSETQRNKGNFPGRFSGRQFSNSRSEMNVSTLELGDSALYLCASSPSSGRALFAGELFFGEGSRLTVL.